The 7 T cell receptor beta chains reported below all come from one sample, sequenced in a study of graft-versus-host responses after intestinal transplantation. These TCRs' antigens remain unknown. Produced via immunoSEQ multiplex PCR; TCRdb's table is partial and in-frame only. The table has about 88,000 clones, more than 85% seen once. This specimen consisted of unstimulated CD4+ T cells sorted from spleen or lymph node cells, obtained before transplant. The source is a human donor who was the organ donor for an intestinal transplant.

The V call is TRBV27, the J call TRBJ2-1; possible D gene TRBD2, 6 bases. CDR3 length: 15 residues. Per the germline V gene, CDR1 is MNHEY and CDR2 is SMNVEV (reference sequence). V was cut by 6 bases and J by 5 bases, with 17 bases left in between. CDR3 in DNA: TGTGCCAGCAGGTCTTTGCGCGGGGCCAACAATGAGCAGTTCTTC. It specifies CASRSLRGANNEQFF.

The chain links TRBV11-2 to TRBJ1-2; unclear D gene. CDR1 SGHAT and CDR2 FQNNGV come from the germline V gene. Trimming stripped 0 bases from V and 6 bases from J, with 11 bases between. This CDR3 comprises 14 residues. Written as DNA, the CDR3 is TGTGCCAGCAGCTTAGAGCCGGGTAGAGATGGCTACACCTTC. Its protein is CASSLEPGRDGYTF.

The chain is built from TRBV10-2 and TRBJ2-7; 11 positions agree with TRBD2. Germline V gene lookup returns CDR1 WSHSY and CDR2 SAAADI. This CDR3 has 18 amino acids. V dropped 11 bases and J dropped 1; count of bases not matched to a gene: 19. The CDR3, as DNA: TGCGCCGCCCTGACTAGCGGGATTTGGTACTCACCTTCCTACGAGCAGTACTTC. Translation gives CAALTSGIWYSPSYEQYF.

CDR3 sequence: CASRRLAGGQETQYF. The DNA for the CDR3 is TGTGCCAGCAGACGACTAGCGGGAGGGCAAGAGACCCAGTACTTC. This chain uses TRBV6-5 with TRBJ2-5; 14 nucleotides line up with TRBD2. Germline V lookup: CDR1 MNHEY, CDR2 SVGAGI. The CDR3 is 15 residues long. Losses at the gene ends were 6 bases for V and 2 bases for J; bases not matched to a gene: 2.

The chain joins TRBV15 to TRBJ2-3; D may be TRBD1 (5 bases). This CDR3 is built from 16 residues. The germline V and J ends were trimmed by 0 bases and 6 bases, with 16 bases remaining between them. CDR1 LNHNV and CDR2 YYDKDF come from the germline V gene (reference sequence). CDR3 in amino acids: CATSRDRAGISDTQYF. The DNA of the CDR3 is TGTGCCACCAGCAGAGATCGGGCAGGGATCTCGGATACGCAGTATTTT.

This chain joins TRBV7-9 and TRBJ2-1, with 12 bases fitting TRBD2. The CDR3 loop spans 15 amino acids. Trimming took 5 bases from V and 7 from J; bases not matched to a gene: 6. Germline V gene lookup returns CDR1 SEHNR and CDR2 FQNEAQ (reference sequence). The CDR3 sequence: CASSPTSGSGNEQFF. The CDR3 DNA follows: TGTGCCAGCAGCCCGACTAGCGGGAGCGGGAATGAGCAGTTCTTC.

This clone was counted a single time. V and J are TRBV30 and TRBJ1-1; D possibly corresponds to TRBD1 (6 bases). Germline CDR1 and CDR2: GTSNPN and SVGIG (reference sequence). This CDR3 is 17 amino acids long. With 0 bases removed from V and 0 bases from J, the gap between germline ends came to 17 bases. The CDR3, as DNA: TGTGCCTGGAGTGTACGGGGCAGCCGACAGGTGAACACTGAAGCTTTCTTT. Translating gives CAWSVRGSRQVNTEAFF.